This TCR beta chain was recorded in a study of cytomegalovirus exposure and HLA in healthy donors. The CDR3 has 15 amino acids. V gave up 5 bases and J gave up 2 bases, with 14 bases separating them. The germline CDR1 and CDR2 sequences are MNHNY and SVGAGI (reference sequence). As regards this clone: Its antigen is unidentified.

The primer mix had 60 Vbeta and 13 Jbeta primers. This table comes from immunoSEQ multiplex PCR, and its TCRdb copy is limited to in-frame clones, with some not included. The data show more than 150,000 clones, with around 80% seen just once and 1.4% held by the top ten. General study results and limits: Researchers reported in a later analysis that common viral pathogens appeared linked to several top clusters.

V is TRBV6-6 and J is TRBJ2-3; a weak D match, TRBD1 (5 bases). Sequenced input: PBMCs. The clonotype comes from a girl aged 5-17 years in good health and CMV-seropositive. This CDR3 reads CASSKGLQHTDTQYF. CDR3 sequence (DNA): TGTGCCAGCAGTAAGGGGCTACAGCACACAGATACGCAGTATTTT.